Included here is one TCR beta chain sequence, with context. The data stem from a study of shared clonotypes between healthy human individuals. As for the study in general: Contributing individuals were a couple of females and three males aged 18 to 49.

Those who donated were healthy HIV-negative adults, with no recent acute infections or vaccinations reported. Unsorted PBMC contributed approximately 300 ng DNA, about 30,000 T cell genomes, to each replicate PCR. With ten immunoSEQ deep assay plates, unsorted PBMC DNA underwent sequencing. Clones were sequenced by immunoSEQ multiplex PCR, and TCRdb holds only the in-frame ones, with some missing. The sample records more than 400,000 clones, 70% to 80% being singletons. CDR1 is MDHEN and CDR2 is SYDVKM in the germline V gene. Trimming pared 10 bases from V and 7 bases from J, leaving 19 bases between. The CDR3 loop spans 14 amino acids.

Source material: PBMCs. The chain has TRBV28 and TRBJ1-4, with D maybe TRBD1 (6 bases). The sequence was collected from a woman aged 40 to 50 in good health. Some clones in this sample may be carry-over from other donors' samples. DNA for the CDR3: TGTGCCATCCTGGGGGACGAGGGGGGTGAAAAACTGTTTTTT. This codes for CAILGDEGGEKLFF.